The 21 T cell receptor beta chains below all came from one sample that was sequenced in a study of T-cell reconstitution after alpha-beta-depleted transplantation in children. TCRbeta library preparation incorporated unique molecular identifiers. TCRdb reanalysed the PCR reads using MiXCR and keeps one entry per CDR3 protein. The data hold hundreds of thousands of distinct CDR3 sequences, with approximately 11% observed a single time. Material: PBMCs, obtained before TCRalphabeta/CD19-depleted stem cell transplant. These receptors originate from a child under two years old with acute myeloid leukemia, due to receive a stem cell transplant.

This clonotype was counted ten times or more. The chain is built from TRBV19 and TRBJ2-3; D is possibly TRBD2 (5 bases). CDR1 and CDR2 from the germline V gene are LNHDA and SQIVND (reference sequence). This CDR3 region has 16 residues. V was cut by 4 bases and J by 2 bases, with 16 bases left in between. CDR3 bases: TGTGCCAGTAGTAGCCCGGGAAGCGGATACACAGATACGCAGTATTTT. This encodes CASSSPGSGYTDTQYF.

This clonotype has ten or more counts. The chain combines TRBV20-1 with TRBJ1-1, with D perhaps TRBD1 (5 bases). Germline V CDR1 and CDR2: DFQATT, SNEGSKA (reference sequence). The CDR3 has 13 residues. With 6 bases removed from V and 0 bases from J, the gap between germline ends came to 11 bases. The chain's CDR3 is CSATGPMNTEAFF. The CDR3 nucleotides read TGCAGTGCAACGGGGCCCATGAACACTGAAGCTTTCTTT.

This clonotype was seen ten or more times. J is TRBJ2-1 and V is TRBV6-8; 8 bases map to TRBD2. Trimming cost V 4 bases and J 4 bases; bases outside gene matches: 6. The length of the CDR3 is 15 residues. Looked up from germline, CDR1 is MNHGY and CDR2 is SAAAGT. DNA of the CDR3: TGTGCCAGCAGTTCCGGGATAGCGGGGTACAATGAGCAGTTCTTC. This translates into CASSSGIAGYNEQFF.

This clonotype was picked up many times. The chain is built from TRBV29-1 and TRBJ2-7; 7 nucleotides match TRBD1. CDR1 is SQVTM, CDR2 ANQGSEA, per germline. V shed 1 base, J shed 0 bases, and the junction held 6 bases outside the gene matches. This CDR3 has 15 amino acids. This CDR3 reads CSVEVGTATSYEQYF. The CDR3 DNA reads as TGCAGCGTTGAAGTAGGGACAGCTACCTCCTACGAGCAGTACTTC.

This clonotype was counted at least ten times. The rearrangement joins TRBV5-5 to TRBJ1-1; a possible D gene is TRBD1 (5 bases). Germline loops: CDR1 SGHKS, CDR2 YYEKEE (reference sequence). The CDR3 is 14 amino acids. Between the trimmed V and J ends, which lost 6 bases and 3 bases, there was a span of 15 bases. CDR3 in DNA: TGTGCCAGCATTTTCGGGGGTAGGGACACTGAAGCTTTCTTT. Its translation is CASIFGGRDTEAFF.

The chain has TRBV19 and TRBJ1-2, with D hard to call. Germline lookup yields CDR1 LNHDA and CDR2 SQIVND (reference sequence). V was pared by 5 bases and J by 4 bases, with 11 bases between. CDR3 size: 13 residues. The CDR3 DNA follows: TGTGCCAGTAGTCCCATCGACACCTATGGCTACACCTTC. Translating gives CASSPIDTYGYTF.

Comment on this clonotype: A read error may be the cause here, since a much bigger clone is one base away. The gene calls are TRBV14 and TRBJ2-1; 9 nucleotides match TRBD2. This CDR3 is built from 16 residues. From germline, CDR1 is SGHDN and CDR2 FVKESK. V lost 8 bases, J lost 8 bases, and 16 bases stayed unmatched. CDR3 region: CASQGSIAGALDEQFF. CDR3 bases: TGTGCCAGCCAGGGGTCTATAGCGGGAGCTTTGGATGAGCAGTTCTTC.

In its sample, this clonotype was seen many times. This sequence joins TRBV20-1 and TRBJ1-2; tentative D call: TRBD1 (6 bases). Per the germline V gene, CDR1 is DFQATT and CDR2 is SNEGSKA (reference sequence). V was clipped by 3 bases and J by 8 bases, with 10 bases between them. The CDR3 covers 11 residues. This CDR3 reads CSASQGLGYTF. The CDR3 bases are TGCAGTGCTAGTCAGGGGCTGGGCTACACCTTC.

V and J are TRBV5-4 and TRBJ2-1; the D gene is possibly TRBD1 (6 bases). The last part of the DNA fits TRBJ2-7 better; the J call may be wrong. Germline assignment: CDR1 SGHNT and CDR2 YYREEE (reference sequence). The CDR3 has 16 residues. This CDR3 is CASSLGGRTSHNEQYF. The CDR3 DNA reads as TGTGCCAGCAGCTTGGGGGGGCGAACCTCCCACAATGAGCAGTACTTC.

This clonotype was observed many times. J is TRBJ2-1 and V is TRBV12-3 or TRBV12-4; D gene unclear. The CDR3 loop spans 16 amino acids. Trimming cost V 3 bases and J 0 bases, with 12 bases left between them. The CDR3 is CASSLLGVSSYNEQFF. Written as DNA, the CDR3 is TGTGCCAGCAGTTTGTTGGGCGTTAGCTCCTACAATGAGCAGTTCTTC.

This clonotype has at least ten counts. This sequence joins TRBV29-1 and TRBJ2-7, with a weak D call TRBD1 (5 bases). V lost 6 bases, J lost 2 bases, and 8 bases lay in between. The germline gives CDR1 SQVTM, CDR2 ANQGSEA. This CDR3 is 11 amino acids long. The CDR3 loop is CSVGETYEQYF. Here the CDR3 DNA reads TGCAGCGTAGGGGAAACCTACGAGCAGTACTTC.

This clonotype has ten or more counts. A clone one base away is much larger, so this may be a read error. This rearrangement joins TRBV5-1 to TRBJ2-2; D remains unclear. CDR1 and CDR2 (germline): SGHRS, YFSETQ. The CDR3 has 12 amino acids. V dropped 0 bases and J dropped 9 bases, with 6 bases sitting between them. The CDR3 is CASSLGPWELFF. CDR3 DNA sequence: TGCGCCAGCAGCTTGGGGCCCTGGGAGCTGTTTTTT.

There are many counts of this clonotype. The chain employs TRBV20-1 and TRBJ2-3; D perhaps matches TRBD2 (5 bases). The CDR3 covers 13 residues. V lost 3 bases and J 2 bases, leaving 9 bases between the germline ends. Germline V CDR1 and CDR2: DFQATT, SNEGSKA (reference sequence). The CDR3 sequence is CSARGGLTDTQYF. The CDR3 DNA reads TGCAGTGCTAGGGGCGGGCTCACAGATACGCAGTATTTT.

In this sample, this clonotype turned up many times. This rearrangement joins TRBV5-1 to TRBJ1-1; 7 bases agree with TRBD1. V shed 4 bases, J shed 0 bases, and the junction held 9 bases outside the gene matches. The CDR3 spans 16 residues. Germline loops: CDR1 SGHRS, CDR2 YFSETQ. Written as DNA, the CDR3 is TGCGCCAGCAGCCCGGCTTCGGGACAGCTGAACACTGAAGCTTTCTTT. It specifies CASSPASGQLNTEAFF.

This clonotype was seen a handful of times. J is TRBJ2-2 and V is TRBV5-1; D is ambiguous. CDR3 length: 16 amino acids. V lost 4 bases and J lost 3, with 16 bases in between. Per the germline V gene, CDR1 is SGHRS and CDR2 is YFSETQ. As DNA, the CDR3 is TGCGCCAGCAGCCCGATCGATGCCGTGGACACCGGGGAGCTGTTTTTT. This gives the protein CASSPIDAVDTGELFF.

This clonotype has just a few counts. The rearrangement joins TRBV29-1 to TRBJ2-5; D is unresolved. From germline, CDR1 is SQVTM and CDR2 ANQGSEA. There are 12 residues in the CDR3. Trimming removed 4 bases at V and 0 bases at J, with 6 bases between. In nucleotides, the CDR3 is TGCAGCGTTGTAAAGTACCAAGAGACCCAGTACTTC. The encoded protein is CSVVKYQETQYF.

This clonotype was found a few times. The gene calls are TRBV14 and TRBJ2-2, with 9 bases identical to TRBD2. CDR1 and CDR2 (germline): SGHDN, FVKESK. This CDR3 is built from 16 residues. J lost 7 bases, V lost 4 bases, and 10 bases had no gene match. DNA of the CDR3: TGTGCCAGCAGCCGGTCCGGGACTAGCTTCCTCGGGGAGCTGTTTTTT. This codes for CASSRSGTSFLGELFF. Combining the CDR3 with reference TRBV14 and TRBJ2-2 gives the whole variable domain EAGVTQFPSHSVIEKGQTVTLRCDPISGHDNLYWYRRVMGKEIKFLLHFVKESKQDESGMPNNRFLAERTGGTYSTLKVQPAELEDSGVYFCASSRSGTSFLGELFFGEGSRLTVL.

With respect to this clonotype: The junction does not match germline at one end; this may be a read error. V usage is TRBV24-1 and J usage is TRBJ2-3, with 7 bases fitting TRBD1. CDR3 size: 17 residues. The germline gives CDR1 KGHDR, CDR2 SFDVKD. The CDR3 loop reads CATSDQGQEESTDTQYF. Written as DNA, the CDR3 is TGTGCCACCAGTGACCAAGGACAGGAAGAGAGCACAGATACTCAGTATTTT.

This clonotype was seen a few times. The rearrangement joins TRBV12-3 or TRBV12-4 to TRBJ2-5; either TRBD1 or TRBD2 may fit D (5 bases each). V lost 3 bases and J lost 3, with 8 bases in between. CDR3 length equals 13 residues. The CDR3 region is CASSFGGEETQYF. CDR3 bases: TGTGCCAGCAGTTTTGGGGGTGAAGAGACCCAGTACTTC.

This clonotype occurred many times. The gene calls are TRBV4-2 and TRBJ1-1; perhaps TRBD1 as D (5 bases). The CDR3 is made up of 12 amino acids. Germline V gene sequence: CDR1 LGHNA, CDR2 YNFKEQ. V was clipped by 2 bases and J by 4 bases, with 5 bases between them. The chain's CDR3 is CASSQRGTEAFF. The CDR3 DNA reads TGTGCCAGCAGCCAAAGGGGCACTGAAGCTTTCTTT.

This clonotype was seen ten or more times. V gene TRBV20-1 combines with J gene TRBJ2-3; 14 bases are a match to TRBD2. The ends lost 2 bases at V and 3 bases at J; junction bases unmatched: 7. Per the germline V gene, CDR1 is DFQATT and CDR2 is SNEGSKA (reference sequence). This CDR3 is 17 amino acids long. CDR3 sequence reads: CSARSSGTSGRTDTQYF. In DNA form, the CDR3 reads TGCAGTGCTAGATCATCCGGGACTAGCGGGAGAACAGATACGCAGTATTTT.